The 6 T cell receptor beta chains reported below all come from one sample, sequenced in a study of cytomegalovirus exposure and HLA in healthy donors. Primers for the PCR totalled 60 Vbeta and 13 Jbeta. Sequencing used immunoSEQ multiplex PCR; TCRdb keeps in-frame clones, though not all of them. The sample includes around 120,000 clones, around 81% seen only once; the top ten take 3% to 5%. Sequenced input: PBMCs. These receptors originate from a woman aged 25-40 years in good health and CMV-seronegative.

This clone was seen a single time. V gene TRBV15 combines with J gene TRBJ1-1, with a possible D match to TRBD1 (5 bases). CDR1 is LNHNV, CDR2 YYDKDF, per germline (reference sequence). V dropped 0 bases and J dropped 4 bases, with 12 bases sitting between them. The CDR3 extends over 15 amino acids. Here the CDR3 DNA reads TGTGCCACCAGCAGAGAAGTGGGCCAGGGCACTGAAGCTTTCTTT. Protein product: CATSREVGQGTEAFF.

The chain carries TRBV7-9 and TRBJ2-5; TRBD2 matches 7 bases. The J call is uncertain, as TRBJ2-7 better fits the DNA end. Germline V lookup: CDR1 SEHNR, CDR2 FQNEAQ (reference sequence). CDR3 length: 15 amino acids. Written as DNA, the CDR3 is TGTGCCAGCAGCTTAGGGGGCGGGAGCTCCTACGAGCAGTACTTC. This sequence encodes CASSLGGGSSYEQYF.

The rearrangement links TRBV2 to TRBJ2-4; D remains ambiguous. The V gene lost 6 bases and the J gene lost 0 bases, with 15 bases spanning the gap. Germline CDR1 and CDR2: SNHLY and FYNNEI. The CDR3 covers 16 residues. The CDR3 sequence is CASSELTGSAKNIQYF. The CDR3 DNA follows: TGTGCCAGCAGCGAATTGACCGGGTCAGCCAAAAACATTCAGTACTTC. Supplemented by reference TRBV2 and TRBJ2-4, the full variable domain reads EPEVTQTPSHQVTQMGQEVILRCVPISNHLYFYWYRQILGQKVEFLVSFYNNEISEKSEIFDDQFSVERPDGSNFTLKIRSTKLEDSAMYFCASSELTGSAKNIQYFGAGTRLSVL.

This chain connects TRBV9 to TRBJ1-5, with TRBD1 identical over 9 bases. CDR1 and CDR2 from the germline V gene are SGDLS and YYNGEE. The CDR3 has 15 amino acids. The ends lost 2 bases at V and 3 bases at J; junction bases unmatched: 3. Written as DNA, the CDR3 is TGTGCCAGCAGCGTGACAGGGGGGGACAATCAGCCCCAGCATTTT. Residues: CASSVTGGDNQPQHF.

The V and J genes are TRBV6-4 and TRBJ2-2, with 11 bases aligning to TRBD2. CDR3 length equals 16 residues. Germline lookup yields CDR1 MRHNA and CDR2 SNTAGT. The trim removed 0 bases at V and 3 bases at J, leaving 0 bases unmatched. In DNA, the CDR3 is TGTGCCAGCAGTGACTCACTAGCGGGAGACACCGGGGAGCTGTTTTTT. Its protein product is CASSDSLAGDTGELFF.

J is TRBJ2-5 and V is TRBV14; 10 bases align to TRBD2. The length of the CDR3 is 16 residues. With V trimmed by 1 base and J by 0 bases, 2 bases remained unmatched. Germline V lookup: CDR1 SGHDN, CDR2 FVKESK. The DNA for the CDR3 is TGTGCCAGCAGCCAAGTAGCGGGAGGTTACCAAGAGACCCAGTACTTC. This encodes CASSQVAGGYQETQYF.